This TCR beta chain came from a study of T cells in localized non-small cell lung cancer. Data came from immunoSEQ multiplex PCR; TCRdb stores just in-frame clones and leaves some out. The sample holds 50,000 to 70,000 clones, 80% to 90% seen once. General study findings and limits: Heterogeneity remains possible because sequencing was limited to only one tumor region. For the top 100 tumor clones, a median about 50 also appeared in adjacent lung. Those with higher blood T cell density had longer overall survival.

This CDR3 has 14 amino acids. Per germline, CDR1 MNHEY and CDR2 SVGAGI. The V gene end was trimmed by 6 bases and the J gene end by 0 bases; junction bases not matched to a gene: 2. This clone came up once. Its antigen is unidentified. This receptor was taken from a man between 40 and 75 years old with stage II lung adenocarcinoma. The V and J genes are TRBV6-5 and TRBJ2-3; 8 positions match TRBD2. Sequences were derived from PBMCs, sampled before any cancer treatment. The CDR3 is CASRTSASTDTQYF. The CDR3 nucleotides read TGTGCCAGCAGGACTAGCGCCAGCACAGATACGCAGTATTTT.